Below are 6 T cell receptor beta chains sequenced from a single sample in a study of human T cells and chemical hapten exposure. Time point here: patch test 1, 2 weeks after DPC sensitization. The treatment was: therapeutic diphenylcyclopropenone sensitization with weekly scalp DPC. One entry per CDR3 protein, called by TCRdb with MiXCR from the RACE reads. The profile shows about 120,000 distinct CDR3 sequences, roughly 15% of them singletons. The input for sequencing was whole blood, taken in connection with sensitization to the hapten diphenylcyclopropenone (DPC). All receptors derive from a man aged 18 to 29 with alopecia areata. Some clones in this sample may be carry-over from other donors' samples.

In its sample, this clonotype was seen a few times. The chain is built from TRBV9 and TRBJ2-1; weak D call: TRBD1 (5 bases). This CDR3 contains 12 residues. CDR1 is SGDLS, CDR2 YYNGEE, per germline. Trimming removed 2 bases from V and 9 bases from J, with 9 bases in between. The CDR3 DNA reads as TGTGCCAGCAGCGTGGTGGGGCCTGAGCAGTTCTTC. It encodes CASSVVGPEQFF.

This clonotype was recorded a few times. The V call is TRBV6-1, the J call TRBJ1-1; D not resolved. Looked up from germline, CDR1 is MNHNS and CDR2 is SASEGT. The CDR3 totals 16 residues. Trimming stripped 0 bases from V and 0 bases from J, with 11 bases between. The chain's CDR3 is CASSEAAGRLNTEAFF. For the CDR3, the DNA is TGTGCCAGCAGTGAAGCCGCCGGGAGATTGAACACTGAAGCTTTCTTT.

The chain links TRBV21-1 to TRBJ2-1; the DNA was not compared with TRBD1, the D call given in the table. TRBV21-1 is a pseudogene locus. The CDR3 consists of 16 residues. CDR3: CASSKVVEGVGNEQFF. The DNA for the CDR3 is TGTGCCAGCAGCAAAGTTGTCGAGGGGGTGGGAAATGAGCAGTTCTTC.

This clonotype appeared a few times. The rearrangement uses TRBV3-1 and TRBJ1-4; D uncertain. This CDR3 has 15 amino acids. V was cut by 0 bases and J by 6 bases, with 11 bases left in between. Germline CDR1 is LGHDT and CDR2 is YNNKEL (reference sequence). The CDR3 reads CASSQEPGVYEKLFF. Written as DNA, the CDR3 is TGTGCCAGCAGCCAAGAACCCGGGGTCTATGAAAAACTGTTTTTT.

This clonotype was detected a few times. V and J are TRBV18 and TRBJ1-5, with D perhaps TRBD1 (5 bases). In germline, CDR1 is KGHSH, CDR2 LQKENI. The CDR3 has 14 residues. V was trimmed by 4 bases and J by 5 bases, leaving 12 bases between them. DNA for the CDR3: TGTGCCAGCTCACTAGAGACAGTCTATCAGCCCCAGCATTTT. Translating it yields CASSLETVYQPQHF. The variable domain in full, completed from reference TRBV18 and TRBJ1-5, reads NAGVMQNPRHLVRRRGQEARLRCSPMKGHSHVYWYRQLPEEGLKFMVYLQKENIIDESGMPKERFSAEFPKEGPSILRIQQVVRGDSAAYFCASSLETVYQPQHFGDGTRLSIL.

This clonotype showed up many times. This chain uses TRBV29-1 with TRBJ1-1, with 9 bases aligning to TRBD1. V was clipped by 6 bases and J by 1 base; unmatched bases: 6. This CDR3 is 14 amino acids long. Looked up from germline, CDR1 is SQVTM and CDR2 is ANQGSEA. CDR3 in DNA: TGCAGCGTAGATAAGACAGGGGGGAACACTGAAGCTTTCTTT. Translation gives CSVDKTGGNTEAFF.